This TCR beta chain was retrieved from a study of cytomegalovirus exposure and HLA in healthy donors. 13 Jbeta primers and 60 Vbeta primers were used for the PCR. The table came from immunoSEQ multiplex PCR; TCRdb's copy has only in-frame clones and leaves some out. The sample lists 100,000 to 150,000 clones, about 74% occurring once. V was clipped by 8 bases and J by 7 bases, with 21 bases between them. Germline-derived CDR1 and CDR2 are MGHRA and YSYEKL. This CDR3 has 14 residues. Sample: PBMCs. The origin of this receptor is a young man in good health and CMV-seronegative. This chain connects TRBV4-1 to TRBJ2-7; a possible D gene is TRBD1 (6 bases). The CDR3 DNA is TGCGCCAGCCAGATTGGCAGGGGAGATCGGGAGCAGTACTTC. As protein: CASQIGRGDREQYF.